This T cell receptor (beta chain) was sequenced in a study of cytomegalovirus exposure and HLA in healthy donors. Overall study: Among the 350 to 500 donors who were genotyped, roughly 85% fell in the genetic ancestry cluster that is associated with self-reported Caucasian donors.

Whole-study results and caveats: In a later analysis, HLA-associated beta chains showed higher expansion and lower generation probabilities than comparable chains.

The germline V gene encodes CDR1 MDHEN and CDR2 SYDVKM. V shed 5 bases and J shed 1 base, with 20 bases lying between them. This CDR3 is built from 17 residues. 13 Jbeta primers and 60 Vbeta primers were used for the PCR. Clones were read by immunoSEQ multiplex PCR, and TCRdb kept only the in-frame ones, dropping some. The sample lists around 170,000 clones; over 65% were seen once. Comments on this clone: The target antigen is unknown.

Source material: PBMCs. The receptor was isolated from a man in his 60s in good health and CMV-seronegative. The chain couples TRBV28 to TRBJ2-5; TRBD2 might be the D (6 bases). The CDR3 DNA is TGTGCCAGCAGTAACGGGGGTACGATGGGGGTCCAAGAGACCCAGTACTTC. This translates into CASSNGGTMGVQETQYF.